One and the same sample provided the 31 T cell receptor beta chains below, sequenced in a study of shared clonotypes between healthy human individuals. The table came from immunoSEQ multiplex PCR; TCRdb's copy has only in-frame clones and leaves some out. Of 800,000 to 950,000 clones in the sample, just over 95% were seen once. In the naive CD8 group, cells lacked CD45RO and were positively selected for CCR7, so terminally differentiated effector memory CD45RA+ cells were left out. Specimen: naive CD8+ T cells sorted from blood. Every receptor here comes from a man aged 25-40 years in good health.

DNA for the CDR3: TGTGCCAGCAGTTTCCCCGCGGACAGGGAATCCTACAATGAGCAGTTCTTC. Protein sequence: CASSFPADRESYNEQFF. The chain has TRBV28 and TRBJ2-1; 8 positions agree with TRBD1. The CDR3 sequence is 17 residues long. The V gene end was trimmed by 3 bases and the J gene end by 1 base; junction bases not matched to a gene: 8. The V gene's germline CDR1 is MDHEN and CDR2 SYDVKM.

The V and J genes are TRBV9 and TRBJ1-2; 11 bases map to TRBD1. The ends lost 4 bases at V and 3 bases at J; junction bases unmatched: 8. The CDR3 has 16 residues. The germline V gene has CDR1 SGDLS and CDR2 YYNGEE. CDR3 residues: CASSLHRTGGYYGYTF. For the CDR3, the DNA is TGTGCCAGCAGCCTACACAGGACAGGGGGCTACTATGGCTACACCTTC.

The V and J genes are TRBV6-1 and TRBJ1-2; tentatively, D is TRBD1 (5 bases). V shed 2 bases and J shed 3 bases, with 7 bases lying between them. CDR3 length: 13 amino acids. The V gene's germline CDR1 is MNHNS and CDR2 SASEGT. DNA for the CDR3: TGTGCCAGCAGTGAATTCAGGGACTATGGCTACACCTTC. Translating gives CASSEFRDYGYTF.

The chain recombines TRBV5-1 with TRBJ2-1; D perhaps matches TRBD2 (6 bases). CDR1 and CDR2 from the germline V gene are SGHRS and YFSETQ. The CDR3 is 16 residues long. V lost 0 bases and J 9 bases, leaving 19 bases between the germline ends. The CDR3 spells CASSLGRGAVGFEQFF. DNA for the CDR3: TGCGCCAGCAGCTTGGGGCGCGGGGCGGTGGGGTTTGAGCAGTTCTTC.

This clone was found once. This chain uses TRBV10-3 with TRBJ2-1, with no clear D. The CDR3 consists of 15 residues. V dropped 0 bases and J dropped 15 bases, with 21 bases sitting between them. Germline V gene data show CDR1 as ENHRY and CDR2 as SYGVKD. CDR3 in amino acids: CAISESLFKVTPAFF. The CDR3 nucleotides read TGTGCCATCAGTGAGTCGTTATTTAAAGTAACACCCGCGTTCTTC.

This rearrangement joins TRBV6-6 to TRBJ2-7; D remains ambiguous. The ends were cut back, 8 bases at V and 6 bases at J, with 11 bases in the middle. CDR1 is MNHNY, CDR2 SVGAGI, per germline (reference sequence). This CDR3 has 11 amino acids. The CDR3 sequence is CASLGGLEQYF. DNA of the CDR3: TGTGCCAGCCTGGGCGGCCTCGAGCAGTACTTC.

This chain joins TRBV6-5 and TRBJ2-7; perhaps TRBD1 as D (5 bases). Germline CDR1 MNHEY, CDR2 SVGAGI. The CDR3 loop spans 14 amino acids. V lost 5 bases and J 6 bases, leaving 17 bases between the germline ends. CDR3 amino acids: CASSSERQTAEQYF. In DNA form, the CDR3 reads TGTGCCAGCAGTAGTGAGCGACAGACCGCCGAGCAGTACTTC.

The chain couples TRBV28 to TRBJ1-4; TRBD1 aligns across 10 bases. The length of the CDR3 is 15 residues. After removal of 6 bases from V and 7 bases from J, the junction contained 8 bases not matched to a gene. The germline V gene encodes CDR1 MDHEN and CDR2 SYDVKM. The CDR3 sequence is CASRLRDRGREKLFF. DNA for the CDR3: TGTGCCAGCAGACTTCGCGACAGGGGGCGTGAAAAACTGTTTTTT.

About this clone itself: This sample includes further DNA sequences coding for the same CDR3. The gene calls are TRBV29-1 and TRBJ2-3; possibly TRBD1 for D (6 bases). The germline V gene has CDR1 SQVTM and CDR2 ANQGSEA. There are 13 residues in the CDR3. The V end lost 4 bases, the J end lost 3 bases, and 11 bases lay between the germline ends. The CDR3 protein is CSVAGDRTDTQYF. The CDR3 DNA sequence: TGCAGCGTTGCAGGGGACCGGACAGATACGCAGTATTTT.

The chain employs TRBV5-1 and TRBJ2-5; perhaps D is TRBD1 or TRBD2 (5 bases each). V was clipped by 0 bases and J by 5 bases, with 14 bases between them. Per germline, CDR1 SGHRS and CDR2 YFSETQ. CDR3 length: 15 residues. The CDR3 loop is CASSLGGSPRETQYF. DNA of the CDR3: TGCGCCAGCAGCTTGGGGGGGTCTCCACGGGAGACCCAGTACTTC.

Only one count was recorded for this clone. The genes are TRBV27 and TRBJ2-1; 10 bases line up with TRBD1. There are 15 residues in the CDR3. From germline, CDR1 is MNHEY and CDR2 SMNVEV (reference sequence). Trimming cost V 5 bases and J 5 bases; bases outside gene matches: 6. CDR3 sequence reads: CASSIRDRGDNEQFF. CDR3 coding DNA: TGTGCCAGCAGTATCCGGGACAGGGGTGACAATGAGCAGTTCTTC.

This CDR3 is CASSLDNPAYEQYF. DNA of the CDR3: TGCGCCAGCAGCTTGGACAACCCGGCCTACGAGCAGTACTTC. The rearrangement links TRBV5-1 to TRBJ2-7; the D is unclear. There are 14 residues in the CDR3. Deletions cut 0 bases from V and 2 bases from J, with 9 bases between. From germline, CDR1 is SGHRS and CDR2 YFSETQ.

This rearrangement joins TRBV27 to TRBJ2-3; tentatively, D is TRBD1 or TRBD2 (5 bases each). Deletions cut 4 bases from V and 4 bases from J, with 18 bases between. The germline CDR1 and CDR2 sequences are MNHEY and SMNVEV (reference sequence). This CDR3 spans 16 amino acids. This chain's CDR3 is CASSYSREYIADTQYF. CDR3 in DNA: TGTGCCAGCAGTTACAGCAGGGAGTACATAGCAGATACGCAGTATTTT.

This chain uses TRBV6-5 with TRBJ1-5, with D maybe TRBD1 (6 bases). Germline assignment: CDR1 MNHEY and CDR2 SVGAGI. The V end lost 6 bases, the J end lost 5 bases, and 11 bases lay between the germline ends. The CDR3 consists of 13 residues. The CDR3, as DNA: TGTGCCAGCAGAACAGGGTTGGATCAGCCCCAGCATTTT. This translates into CASRTGLDQPQHF.

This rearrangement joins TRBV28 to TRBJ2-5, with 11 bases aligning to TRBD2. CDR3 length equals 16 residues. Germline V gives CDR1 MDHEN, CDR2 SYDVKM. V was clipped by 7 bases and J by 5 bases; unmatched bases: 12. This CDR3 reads CASTWATSGITETQYF. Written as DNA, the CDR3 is TGTGCCAGCACCTGGGCGACTAGCGGGATCACGGAGACCCAGTACTTC.

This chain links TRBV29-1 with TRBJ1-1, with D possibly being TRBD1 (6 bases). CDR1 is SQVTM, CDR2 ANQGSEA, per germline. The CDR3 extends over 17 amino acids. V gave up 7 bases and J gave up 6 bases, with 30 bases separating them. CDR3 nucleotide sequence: TGCAGCGCCGGACAAGGGGGGCCGGGGGGCATCGGTCCTGAAGCTTTCTTT. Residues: CSAGQGGPGGIGPEAFF.

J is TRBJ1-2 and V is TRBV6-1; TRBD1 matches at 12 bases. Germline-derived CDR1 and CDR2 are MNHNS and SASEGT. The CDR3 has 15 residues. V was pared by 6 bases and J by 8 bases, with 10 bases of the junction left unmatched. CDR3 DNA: TGTGCCAGCAGCCACCGGGACAGGGGGCCGGGGGGCTACACCTTC. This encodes CASSHRDRGPGGYTF.

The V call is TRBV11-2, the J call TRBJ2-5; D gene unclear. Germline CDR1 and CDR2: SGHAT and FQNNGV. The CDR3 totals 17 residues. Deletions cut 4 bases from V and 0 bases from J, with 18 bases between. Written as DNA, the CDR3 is TGTGCCAGCAGCTGGGCCCGGGTAGGGTGGGACCAAGAGACCCAGTACTTC. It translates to CASSWARVGWDQETQYF.

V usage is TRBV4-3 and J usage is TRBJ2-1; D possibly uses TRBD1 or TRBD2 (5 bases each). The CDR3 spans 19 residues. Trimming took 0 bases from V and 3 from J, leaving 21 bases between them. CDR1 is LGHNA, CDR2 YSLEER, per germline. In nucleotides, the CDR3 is TGCGCCAGCAGCCAAGAGGGGGAGCTTGAGCTTCCTAACTACAATGAGCAGTTCTTC. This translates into CASSQEGELELPNYNEQFF.

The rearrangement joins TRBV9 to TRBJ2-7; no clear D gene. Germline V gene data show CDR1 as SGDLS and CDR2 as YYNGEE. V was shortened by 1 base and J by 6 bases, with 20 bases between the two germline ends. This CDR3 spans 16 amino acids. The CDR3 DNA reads TGTGCCAGCAGCGTATATAGTTCCTCGACCGCTTCCGAGCAGTACTTC. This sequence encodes CASSVYSSSTASEQYF.

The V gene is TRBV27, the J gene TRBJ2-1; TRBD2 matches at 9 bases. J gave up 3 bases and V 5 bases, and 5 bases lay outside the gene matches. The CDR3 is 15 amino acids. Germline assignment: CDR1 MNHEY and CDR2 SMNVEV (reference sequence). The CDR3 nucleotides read TGTGCCAGCAGTCTTAGCGGGAGTTTCTACAATGAGCAGTTCTTC. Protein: CASSLSGSFYNEQFF.

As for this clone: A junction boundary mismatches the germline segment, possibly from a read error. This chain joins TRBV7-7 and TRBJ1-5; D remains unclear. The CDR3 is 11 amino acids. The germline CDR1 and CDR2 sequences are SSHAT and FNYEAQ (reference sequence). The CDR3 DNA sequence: TGTGCTAGCAGCCAAAATCAGCCCCAGCATTTT. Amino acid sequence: CASSQNQPQHF.

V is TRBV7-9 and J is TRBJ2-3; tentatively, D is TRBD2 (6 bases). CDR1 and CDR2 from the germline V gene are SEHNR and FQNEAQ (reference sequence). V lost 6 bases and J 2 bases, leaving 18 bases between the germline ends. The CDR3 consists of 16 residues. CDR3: CASRGGSRAFTDTQYF. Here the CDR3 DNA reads TGTGCCAGCAGAGGAGGGAGCCGAGCCTTCACAGATACGCAGTATTTT.

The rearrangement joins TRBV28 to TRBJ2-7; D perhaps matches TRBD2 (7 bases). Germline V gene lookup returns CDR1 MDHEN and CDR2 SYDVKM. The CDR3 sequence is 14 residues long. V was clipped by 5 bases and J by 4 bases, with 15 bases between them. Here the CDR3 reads CASSPGGPFYEQYF. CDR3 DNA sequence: TGTGCCAGCAGTCCCGGGGGGCCCTTTTACGAGCAGTACTTC.

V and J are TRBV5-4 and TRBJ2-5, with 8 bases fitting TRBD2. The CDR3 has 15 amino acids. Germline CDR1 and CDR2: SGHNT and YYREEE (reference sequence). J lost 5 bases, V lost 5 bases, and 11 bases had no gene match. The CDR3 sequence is CASRIPGGSWETQYF. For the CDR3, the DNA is TGTGCCAGCAGAATTCCGGGGGGGAGTTGGGAGACCCAGTACTTC.

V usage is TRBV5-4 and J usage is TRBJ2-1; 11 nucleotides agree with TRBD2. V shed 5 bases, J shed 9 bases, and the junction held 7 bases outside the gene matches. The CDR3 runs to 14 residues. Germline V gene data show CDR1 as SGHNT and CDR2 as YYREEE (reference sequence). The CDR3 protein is CASSSGTSGGEQFF. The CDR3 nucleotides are TGTGCCAGCAGTTCCGGGACTAGCGGCGGTGAGCAGTTCTTC. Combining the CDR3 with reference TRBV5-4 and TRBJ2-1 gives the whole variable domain ETGVTQSPTHLIKTRGQQVTLRCSSQSGHNTVSWYQQALGQGPQFIFQYYREEENGRGNFPPRFSGLQFPNYSSELNVNALELDDSALYLCASSSGTSGGEQFFGPGTRLTVL.

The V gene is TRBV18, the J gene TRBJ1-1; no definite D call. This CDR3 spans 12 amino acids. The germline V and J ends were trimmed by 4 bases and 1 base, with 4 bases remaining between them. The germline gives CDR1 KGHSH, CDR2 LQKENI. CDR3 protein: CASSRENTEAFF. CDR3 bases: TGTGCCAGCTCACGCGAGAACACTGAAGCTTTCTTT. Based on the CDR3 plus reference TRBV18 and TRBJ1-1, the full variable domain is NAGVMQNPRHLVRRRGQEARLRCSPMKGHSHVYWYRQLPEEGLKFMVYLQKENIIDESGMPKERFSAEFPKEGPSILRIQQVVRGDSAAYFCASSRENTEAFFGQGTRLTVV.

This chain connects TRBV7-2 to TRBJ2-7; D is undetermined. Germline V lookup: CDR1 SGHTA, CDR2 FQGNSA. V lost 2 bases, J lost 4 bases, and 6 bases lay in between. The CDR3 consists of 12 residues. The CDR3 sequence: CASSLLQYEQYF. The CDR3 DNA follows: TGTGCCAGCAGCTTATTACAGTACGAGCAGTACTTC.

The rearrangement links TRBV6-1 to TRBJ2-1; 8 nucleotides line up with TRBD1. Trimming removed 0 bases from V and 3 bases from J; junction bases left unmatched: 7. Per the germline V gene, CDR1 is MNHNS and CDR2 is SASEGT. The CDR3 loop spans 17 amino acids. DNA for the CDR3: TGTGCCAGCAGTGAAGCGAGGCAGGGGGCTTTCTACAATGAGCAGTTCTTC. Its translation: CASSEARQGAFYNEQFF.

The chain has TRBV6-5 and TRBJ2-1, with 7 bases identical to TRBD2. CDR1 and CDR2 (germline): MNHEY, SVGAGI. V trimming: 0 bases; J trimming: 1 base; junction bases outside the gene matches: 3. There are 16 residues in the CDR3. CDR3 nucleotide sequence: TGTGCCAGCAGTTACTCTGGGGGGGAATCCTACAATGAGCAGTTCTTC. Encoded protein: CASSYSGGESYNEQFF.

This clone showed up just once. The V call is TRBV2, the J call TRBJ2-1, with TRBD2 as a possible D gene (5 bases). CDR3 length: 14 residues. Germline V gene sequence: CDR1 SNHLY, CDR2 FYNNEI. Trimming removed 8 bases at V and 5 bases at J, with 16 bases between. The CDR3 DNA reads TGTGCCAGCTTCGGACTGGAACGAAACAATGAGCAGTTCTTC. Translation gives CASFGLERNNEQFF. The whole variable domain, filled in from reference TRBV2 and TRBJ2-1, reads EPEVTQTPSHQVTQMGQEVILRCVPISNHLYFYWYRQILGQKVEFLVSFYNNEISEKSEIFDDQFSVERPDGSNFTLKIRSTKLEDSAMYFCASFGLERNNEQFFGPGTRLTVL.